A selection of T cell receptor beta chains follows, all from one sample in a study of blood T cell repertoires in COVID-19. Produced via immunoSEQ multiplex PCR; TCRdb's table is partial and in-frame only. The sample has around 80,000 clones, about four fifths seen once. Sequencing input: peripheral blood. These receptors were taken from a human donor in a cohort sampled during active COVID-19. CDR3s leave out the opening cysteine and the closing phenylalanine or tryptophan. Where a row states a size, it is once, few, many or the class of an expanded clone; other rows omit it.

10 | TRBJ2-7 | once | TRBV10-3 | AIGQGAYEQY
14 | TRBJ2-7 | NA | TRBV13 | ASSLGAPGQSYEQY
12 | TRBJ1-5 | NA | TRBV5-1 | ASSLGAGSEPQH
11 | TRBJ1-6 | NA | TRBV10-1 | ASSGKQGTPLH
12 | TRBJ1-2 | few | TRBV7-2 | ASSLGLSFDGYT
14 | TRBJ2-3 | NA | TRBV28 | ASSSPDSQGPDTQY
14 | TRBJ2-3 | NA | TRBV15 | ATSSRAGRAVDTQY
14 | TRBJ1-1 | NA | TRBV25-1 | ASSVGSQGVDTEAF
11 | TRBJ2-1 | NA | TRBV7-9 | ASSSRQYNEQF
14 | TRBJ2-1 | NA | TRBV5-6 | ASSWGGLAAYNEQF
14 | TRBJ2-3 | NA | TRBV28 | ASTTNIAGARNTQY
11 | TRBJ2-7 | NA | TRBV7-8 | ASSPGGVYEQY
11 | TRBJ2-1 | NA | TRBV2 | ASSQTGYNEQF
13 | TRBJ2-3 | NA | TRBV25-1 | ASSELAGVTDTQY
14 | TRBJ2-1 | NA | TRBV19 | ASSIKMGLAGNEQF
14 | TRBJ2-1 | NA | TRBV5-4 | ASSTKGEGRGDEQF
12 | TRBJ1-4 | few | TRBV11-3 | ASSWRGANEKLF
13 | TRBJ2-3 | NA | TRBV6-4 | ASSASTSSTDTQY
13 | TRBJ2-5 | NA | TRBV5-5 | ASSYPPRDQETQY
12 | TRBJ1-2 | NA | TRBV5-6 | ASSLGGGTRGYT
12 | TRBJ2-7 | NA | TRBV7-2 | ASSKGVRSYEQY
13 | TRBJ2-1 | NA | TRBV3-1/TRBV3-2 | ASSQDRSIYNEQF
13 | TRBJ1-3 | NA | TRBV18 | ASSPYRGDGNTIY
14 | TRBJ2-5 | NA | TRBV7-9 | ASSYGTSGGGETQY
14 | TRBJ1-1 | NA | TRBV5-1 | ASSLVSRQFTTEAF
13 | TRBJ2-5 | NA | TRBV5-4 | ASSLPGQGKETQY
11 | TRBJ2-5 | NA | TRBV3-1/TRBV3-2 | ASSLRGGETQY
14 | TRBJ2-3 | NA | TRBV5-1 | ASSARTSGGGDTQY
11 | TRBJ2-3 | NA | TRBV12-3/TRBV12-4 | ASSLGGSGTQY
12 | TRBJ2-2 | NA | TRBV28 | ASTGGHNTGELF
15 | TRBJ2-1 | NA | TRBV18 | ASSPIWTGGSYNEQF
11 | TRBJ1-2 | NA | TRBV28 | ASSLDGNYGYT
9 | TRBJ2-3 | NA | TRBV24-1 | ATGGTDTQY
11 | TRBJ2-7 | NA | TRBV28 | ATDSGIRGEQY
11 | TRBJ1-4 | NA | TRBV12-3/TRBV12-4 | ASSFRDNEKLF
13 | TRBJ1-1 | NA | TRBV9 | ASSARQGASTEAF
12 | TRBJ1-1 | few | TRBV6-2/TRBV6-3 | ASSYTEAFTEAF
12 | TRBJ2-7 | NA | TRBV28 | ASMELDRAYEQY
13 | TRBJ2-5 | once | TRBV19 | ASSISRPGGETQY
14 | TRBJ2-3 | NA | TRBV7-9 | ASSYGTGVGTDTQY
13 | TRBJ1-3 | NA | TRBV28 | ASSPDRASGNTIY
11 | TRBJ1-2 | NA | TRBV6-6 | ASSDQGNYGYT
12 | TRBJ1-1 | NA | TRBV19 | ASTRRDMNTEAF
14 | TRBJ2-1 | NA | TRBV2 | ASSPGRDRGANEQF
14 | TRBJ2-1 | NA | TRBV2 | ASSLQGAAGGNEQF
14 | TRBJ2-3 | NA | TRBV6-1 | ASSALSGGTTDTQY
12 | TRBJ2-2 | few | TRBV6-4 | ARSGHPNTGELF
16 | TRBJ1-1 | NA | TRBV19 | ASSSEPGQGIWNTEAF
12 | TRBJ1-2 | NA | TRBV2 | ASSERPGGYGYT
12 | TRBJ2-2 | NA | TRBV3-1/TRBV3-2 | ASSQDFGTGELF
14 | TRBJ1-1 | NA | TRBV5-6 | ASSPLDRGLVTEAF
13 | TRBJ1-4 | NA | TRBV28 | ASSFPTGVQEKLF